The rows below give T cell receptor beta chains drawn from one sample of a study of Graves' ophthalmopathy and Graves' hyperthyroidism. TCRdb re-called the multiplex PCR reads through MiXCR, storing one row per CDR3 protein. The table lists about 620,000 distinct CDR3 sequences, over 20% of them singletons. The specimen sequenced was peripheral blood. Every receptor here comes from a woman in her late teens or twenties with stable Graves' hyperthyroidism. Some clones in this sample may be carry-over from other donors' samples. Both conserved end residues are part of each CDR3. D genes are given only for firm matches. Clone size is stated in some rows and not others, as once, few, many or a class when expanded.

j_call	d_call	v_call	clone_size	cdr3_aa	cdr3_nt
TRBJ2-5	.	TRBV20-1	many	CSATGGETQYF	TGCAGTGCTACAGGCGGCGAGACCCAGTACTTC
TRBJ1-6	.	TRBV13	.	CASILEQINSPLHF	TGTGCCAGCATCTTAGAACAAATTAATTCACCCCTCCACTTT
TRBJ1-1	.	TRBV28	few	CASSPRQPEAFF	TGTGCCAGCAGTCCCCGACAGCCTGAAGCTTTCTTT
TRBJ2-7	.	TRBV28	many	CASSPRDNVFEQYF	TGTGCCAGCAGTCCGCGGGACAACGTCTTCGAGCAGTACTTC
TRBJ2-7	.	TRBV18	.	CASSPMTYEQYF	TGTGCCAGCTCACCTATGACCTACGAGCAGTACTTC
TRBJ2-2	TRBD2	TRBV6-5	many	CASSYSAGVSTGELFF	TGTGCCAGCAGTTACTCGGCGGGAGTTAGCACCGGGGAGCTGTTTTTT
TRBJ2-7	.	TRBV28	many	CASSPPHRQDEQYF	TGTGCCAGCAGTCCACCCCATAGACAAGACGAGCAGTACTTC
TRBJ1-2	.	TRBV6-1	many	CASSDRVYGYTF	TGTGCCAGCAGCGACCGTGTCTATGGCTACACCTTC
TRBJ2-5	TRBD1	TRBV6-1	many	CASSASTGIQETQYF	TGTGCCAGCAGCGCCTCGACAGGGATACAAGAGACCCAGTACTTC
TRBJ1-2	TRBD1	TRBV5-4	once	CASSSSGGARYTF	TGTGCCAGCAGTTCCTCAGGGGGCGCGCGCTACACCTTC
TRBJ2-2	.	TRBV27	.	CASSLSPGFGSEELFF	TGTGCCAGCAGTTTATCTCCGGGGTTTGGTTCCGAGGAGCTGTTTTTT
TRBJ1-2	.	TRBV12-3/TRBV12-4	few	CASSLAGGLVHGYTF	TGTGCCAGCAGTTTAGCGGGCGGACTAGTCCATGGCTACACCTTC